Here is one TCR beta chain with its context. There are a few counts of this clone. The clone's antigen remains unknown. Per-nucleotide qualities are absent, and no much larger clonotype sits a single base away. A single peripheral blood draw of approximately 110 mL on average was collected from each donor into heparinised tubes. A BD FACSAria II was used to sort naive, central memory, regulatory and stem cell-like memory CD4+ T cells with a panel that included CD45RO, CCR7, CD25, CD127, CD95 and CD27. Every sorted population had a purity above 95%. PBMCs were separated immediately by Lymphoprep density gradient centrifugation and were stained directly, without being cultured. So that batch effects would be minimized, each experiment stained and sorted samples in pairs, pairing one healthy donor with one patient. This specimen comes from a study of beta chain features in type 1 diabetes listed by TCRdb under 2018. Turning to the overall study: No differences in mean age, gender distribution, total cell number or subset yield were found between patients and healthy donors. The study compared the TCRB repertoires of sorted circulating CD4+ T cell subsets in recently diagnosed type 1 diabetes patients with those in matched healthy donors. A total of about 110 million sorted cells were examined across all samples, and the number of cells per subset was strongly correlated with RNA yield. Regulatory and stem cell-like memory subsets were isolated from only 8 patients and roughly eight healthy donors, whereas naive and central memory subsets came from all 28 donors. What the study reported, not specific to this receptor: Naive, central memory and regulatory TCRB repertoires appeared to be more alike among patients than among healthy donors. Shorter templates might have been favored by PCR, but patient and control samples were amplified and corrected together, so both groups would have been affected equally by any skew. At VDJ recombination sites, patients with type 1 diabetes made fewer insertions and deleted more nucleotides, a pattern implying thymic rearrangement abnormalities. Because cDNA was sequenced instead of genomic DNA, highly expressing activated cells could be over-represented, though the groups showed no difference in activation or CD3 levels. Type 1 diabetes patients showed a moderate but significant shortening of TCRB CDR3 length in all four CD4+ subsets. Only small numbers of individuals were included in the HLA sub-analyses, which left unresolved whether HLA type had any influence on TCRB rearrangement.

V is cut by 7 bases and J by 2 bases, and the space between the germline ends is 10 bases. Reading the germline V gene gives CDR1 SNHLY and CDR2 FYNNEI. The CDR3 spans 13 residues, from the cysteine through the phenylalanine. Of all the DNA, just the CDR3 is kept, 39 bases in frame from base 1. The entire amount of isolated RNA was reverse transcribed using the High Capacity cDNA Reverse Transcription Kit, so the sequenced TCRB transcripts were expressed ones. Deep immunoSEQ sequencing was performed on naive, central memory and regulatory T cell samples, with an average of roughly 3.5 million total reads per sample. After sorted cells were lysed in RLT buffer, RNA was extracted with DNase-treated RNeasy Micro or Mini kits, with the choice depending on cell number. Each cell subset was processed separately to prevent cross-contamination, with patient and healthy donor samples processed together. TCRB sequences were amplified from cDNA with the immunoSEQ multiplex PCR, producing 87-bp fragments spanning the CDR3 region. Amplicons were sequenced on the Illumina HiSeq platform. Per the source publication's procedure: Synthetic template baselines were used to correct PCR bias computationally, reads within Hamming distance 2 were collapsed together, and singletons that could not be merged were discarded. Reads were aligned against IMGT so that V, D and J genes, CDR3 length and insertions or deletions at six rearrangement sites could be assigned. Within each subset, clonotype counts were normalized to sorted cell number, after which true diversity and Gini coefficients were computed with the tcR R package. The overlap coefficient, calculated on TCRB nucleotide sequences, was used to measure repertoire sharing. The table comes from immuneACCESS by way of TCRdb, which keeps in-frame sequences with V and J called. Part of the clones is missing from these tables; in studies checked, under half for an unresolved V gene and the rest for unknown reasons. V and J calls and clone size come straight from that table; D and trimming were deduced from the DNA. In all, the sample holds under 150,000 clones, and 7% to 10% of those were seen once. Of the sample, 0.75% falls within the top ten clones.

This receptor chain uses TRBV2 and TRBJ2-3; no D gene can be assigned with confidence. The sequence came from a man aged 25 to 45 with type 1 diabetes. Sample: central memory CD4+ T cells from blood. The CDR3 here reads CASTSENTDTQYF. The DNA sequence follows: TGTGCCAGCACTTCGGAGAACACAGATACGCAGTATTTT.